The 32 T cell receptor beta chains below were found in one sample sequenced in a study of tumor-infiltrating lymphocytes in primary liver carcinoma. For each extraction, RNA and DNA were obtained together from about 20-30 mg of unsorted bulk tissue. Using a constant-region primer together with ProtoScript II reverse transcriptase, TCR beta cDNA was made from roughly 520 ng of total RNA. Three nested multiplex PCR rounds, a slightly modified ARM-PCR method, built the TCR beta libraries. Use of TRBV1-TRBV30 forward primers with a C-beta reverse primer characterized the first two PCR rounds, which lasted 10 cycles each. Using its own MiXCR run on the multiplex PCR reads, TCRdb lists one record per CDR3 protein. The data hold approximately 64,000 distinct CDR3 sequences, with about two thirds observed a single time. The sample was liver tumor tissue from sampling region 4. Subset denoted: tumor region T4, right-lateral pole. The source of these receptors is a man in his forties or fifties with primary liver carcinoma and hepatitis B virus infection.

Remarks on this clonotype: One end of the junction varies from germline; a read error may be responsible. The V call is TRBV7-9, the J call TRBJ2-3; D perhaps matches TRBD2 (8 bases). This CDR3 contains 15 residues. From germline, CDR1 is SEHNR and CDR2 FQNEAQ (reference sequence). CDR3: CASSPRGTSSYTQYF. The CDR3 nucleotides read TGTGCCAGCAGCCCCAGGGGGACTAGTTCGTATACGCAGTATTTC.

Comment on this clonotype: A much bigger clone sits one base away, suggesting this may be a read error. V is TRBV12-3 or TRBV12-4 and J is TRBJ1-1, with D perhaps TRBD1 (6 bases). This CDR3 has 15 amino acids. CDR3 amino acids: CSSSLGQLLNTEAFF. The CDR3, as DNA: TGTTCCAGCAGTTTAGGACAGCTGTTGAACACTGAAGCTTTCTTT.

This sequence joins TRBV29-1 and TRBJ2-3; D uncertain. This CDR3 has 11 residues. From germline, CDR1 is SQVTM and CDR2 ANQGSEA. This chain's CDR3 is CSAWHTDTQYF. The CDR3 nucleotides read TGCAGTGCCTGGCATACAGATACGCAGTATTTT.

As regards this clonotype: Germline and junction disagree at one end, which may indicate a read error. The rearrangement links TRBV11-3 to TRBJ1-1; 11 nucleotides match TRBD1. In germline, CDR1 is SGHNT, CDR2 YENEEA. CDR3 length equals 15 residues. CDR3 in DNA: TGTGCCAGCAGCCTGGGACAGGGGGTGACGGTTGAAACTTTCTTT. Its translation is CASSLGQGVTVETFF.

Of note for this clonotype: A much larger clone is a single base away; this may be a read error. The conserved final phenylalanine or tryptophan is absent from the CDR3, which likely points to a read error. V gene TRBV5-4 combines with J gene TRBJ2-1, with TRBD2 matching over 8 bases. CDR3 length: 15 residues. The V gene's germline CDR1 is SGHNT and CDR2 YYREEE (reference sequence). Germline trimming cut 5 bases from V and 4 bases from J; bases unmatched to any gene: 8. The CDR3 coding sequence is TGTGCCAGCAGTCTCGTCGGGGGGGGTTACAATGAGCAGTTCTTA. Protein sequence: CASSLVGGGYNEQFL.

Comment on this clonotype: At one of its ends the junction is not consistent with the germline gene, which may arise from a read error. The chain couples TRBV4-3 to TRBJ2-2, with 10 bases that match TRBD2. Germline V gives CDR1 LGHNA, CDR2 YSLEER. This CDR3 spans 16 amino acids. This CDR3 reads CASSQDKAGGVGEPFF. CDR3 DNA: TGCGCCAGCAGCCAGGATAAAGCGGGAGGGGTCGGGGAGCCGTTTTTT.

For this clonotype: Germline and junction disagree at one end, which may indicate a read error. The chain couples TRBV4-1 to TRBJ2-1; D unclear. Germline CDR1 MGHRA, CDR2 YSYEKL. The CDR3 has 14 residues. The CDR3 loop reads CTSSQENIYNEQFF. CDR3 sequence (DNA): TGCACCAGCAGCCAAGAGAATATATACAATGAGCAATTCTTC.

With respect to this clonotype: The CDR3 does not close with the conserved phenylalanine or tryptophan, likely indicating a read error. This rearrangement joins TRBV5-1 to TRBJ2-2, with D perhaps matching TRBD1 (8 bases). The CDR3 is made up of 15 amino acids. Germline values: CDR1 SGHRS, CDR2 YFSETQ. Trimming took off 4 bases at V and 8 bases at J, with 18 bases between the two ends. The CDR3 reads CASSVSGTGTGELFY. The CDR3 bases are TGCGCCAGCAGCGTCAGCGGGACAGGAACTGGGGAGCTGTTTTAT.

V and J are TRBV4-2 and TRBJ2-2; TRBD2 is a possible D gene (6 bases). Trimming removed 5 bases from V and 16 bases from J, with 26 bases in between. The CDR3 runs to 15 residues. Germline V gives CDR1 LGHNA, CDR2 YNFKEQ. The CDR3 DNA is TGTGCCAGCAGCTTCGCGGGGAGCAACACCGGGGAACGGTTTTTT. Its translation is CASSFAGSNTGERFF.

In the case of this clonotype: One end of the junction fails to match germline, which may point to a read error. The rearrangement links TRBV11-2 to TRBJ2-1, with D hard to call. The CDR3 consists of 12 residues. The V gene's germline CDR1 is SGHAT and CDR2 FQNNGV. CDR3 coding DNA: TGTGCCAGCAGCCCCTCCCACAATAGGCAGCTCTTC. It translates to CASSPSHNRQLF.

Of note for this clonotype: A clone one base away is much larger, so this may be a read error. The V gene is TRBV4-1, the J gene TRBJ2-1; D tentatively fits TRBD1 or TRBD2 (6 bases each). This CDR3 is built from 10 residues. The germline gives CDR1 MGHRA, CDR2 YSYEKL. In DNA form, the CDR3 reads TGCACCAGCAGCGCGGGACATCAGTTCTTC. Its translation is CTSSAGHQFF.

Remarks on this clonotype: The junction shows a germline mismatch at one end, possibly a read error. In nucleotides, the CDR3 is TGTGCCAGCAGTTTATGTGACAGGAACACTAAAGCTTTCTTT. Residues: CASSLCDRNTKAFF. This rearrangement joins TRBV12-3 or TRBV12-4 to TRBJ1-1; TRBD1 might be the D (6 bases). The CDR3 consists of 14 residues.

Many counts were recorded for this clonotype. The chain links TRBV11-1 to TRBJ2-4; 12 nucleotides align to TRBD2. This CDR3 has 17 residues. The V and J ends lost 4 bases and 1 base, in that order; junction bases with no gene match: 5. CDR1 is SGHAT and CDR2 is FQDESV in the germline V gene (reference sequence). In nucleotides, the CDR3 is TGTGCCAGCAGCTCTCCCGGGACTAGCGGGGCCAAAAACATTCAGTACTTC. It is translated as CASSSPGTSGAKNIQYF.

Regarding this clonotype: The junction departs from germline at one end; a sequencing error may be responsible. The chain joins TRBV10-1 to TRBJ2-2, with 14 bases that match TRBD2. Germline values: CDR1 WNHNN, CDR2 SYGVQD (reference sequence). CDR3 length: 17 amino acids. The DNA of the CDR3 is TGCGCCAGCAGTGATGGACTAGCGGGAGGAGGTACCGGGGGGCTGTTTTTT. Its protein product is CASSDGLAGGGTGGLFF.

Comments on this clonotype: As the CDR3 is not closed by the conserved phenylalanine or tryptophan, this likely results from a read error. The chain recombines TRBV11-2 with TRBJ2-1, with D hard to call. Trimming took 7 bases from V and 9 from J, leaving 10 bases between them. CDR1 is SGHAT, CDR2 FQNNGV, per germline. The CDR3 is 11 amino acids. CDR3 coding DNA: TGTGCCAGCACCCTTTTGGGTGAGCAGTTCTGC. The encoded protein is CASTLLGEQFC.

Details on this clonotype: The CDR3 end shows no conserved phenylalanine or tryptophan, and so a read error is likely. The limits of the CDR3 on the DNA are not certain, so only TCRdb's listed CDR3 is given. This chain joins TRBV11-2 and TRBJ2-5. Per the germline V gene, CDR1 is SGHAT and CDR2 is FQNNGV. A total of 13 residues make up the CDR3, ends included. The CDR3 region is CASSLNQRGFQYY.

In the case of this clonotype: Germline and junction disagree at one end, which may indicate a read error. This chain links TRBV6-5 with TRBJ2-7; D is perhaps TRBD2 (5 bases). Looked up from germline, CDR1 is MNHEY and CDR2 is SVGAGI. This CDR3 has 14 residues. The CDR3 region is CASPSGVGYNEQYF. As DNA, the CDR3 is TGTGCCAGCCCCTCCGGGGTAGGGTATAACGAGCAATACTTC.

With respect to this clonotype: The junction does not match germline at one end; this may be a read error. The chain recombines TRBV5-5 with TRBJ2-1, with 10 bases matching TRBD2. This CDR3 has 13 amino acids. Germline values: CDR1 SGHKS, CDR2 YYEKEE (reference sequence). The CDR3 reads CASNGPQREGEVF. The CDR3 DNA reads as TGTGCCAGCAACGGCCCCCAGCGGGAGGGCGAGGTCTTC.

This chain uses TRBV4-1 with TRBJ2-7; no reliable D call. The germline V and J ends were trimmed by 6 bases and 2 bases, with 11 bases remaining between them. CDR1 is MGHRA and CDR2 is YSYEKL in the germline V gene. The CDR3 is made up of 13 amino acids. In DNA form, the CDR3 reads TGCGCCAGCAGTCACGGTCTGGCCTACGAGCAGTACTTC. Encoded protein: CASSHGLAYEQYF.

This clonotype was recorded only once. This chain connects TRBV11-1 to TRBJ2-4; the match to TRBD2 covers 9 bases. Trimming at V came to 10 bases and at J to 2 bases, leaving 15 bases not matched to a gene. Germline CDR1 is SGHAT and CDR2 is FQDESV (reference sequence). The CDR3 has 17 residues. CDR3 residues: CATGFPGASGTKNIQYF. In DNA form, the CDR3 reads TGTGCCACCGGCTTTCCCGGGGCTAGCGGGACCAAAAACATTCAGTACTTC.

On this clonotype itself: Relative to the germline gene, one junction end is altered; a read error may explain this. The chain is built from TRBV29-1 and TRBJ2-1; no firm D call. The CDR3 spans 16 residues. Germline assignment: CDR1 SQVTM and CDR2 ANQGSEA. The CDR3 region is CSVVLVTVPPFNEHSF. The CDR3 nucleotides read TGCAGCGTTGTCTTAGTTACCGTACCCCCCTTCAATGAGCACTCCTTC.

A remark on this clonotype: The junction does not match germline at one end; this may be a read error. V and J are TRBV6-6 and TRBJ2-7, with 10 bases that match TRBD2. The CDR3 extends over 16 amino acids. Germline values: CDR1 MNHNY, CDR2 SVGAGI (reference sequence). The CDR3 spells CAISHRAGGPTYEPYF. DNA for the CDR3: TGTGCCATCAGTCATCGAGCGGGAGGGCCTACCTACGAGCCCTACTTC.

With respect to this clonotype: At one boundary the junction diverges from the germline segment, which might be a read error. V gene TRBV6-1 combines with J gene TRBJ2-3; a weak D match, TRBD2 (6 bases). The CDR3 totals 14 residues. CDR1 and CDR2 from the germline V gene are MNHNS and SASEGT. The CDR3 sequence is CASCLGLGQDTQCF. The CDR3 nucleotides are TGTGCAAGCTGTCTGGGACTGGGCCAAGATACGCAGTGTTTT.

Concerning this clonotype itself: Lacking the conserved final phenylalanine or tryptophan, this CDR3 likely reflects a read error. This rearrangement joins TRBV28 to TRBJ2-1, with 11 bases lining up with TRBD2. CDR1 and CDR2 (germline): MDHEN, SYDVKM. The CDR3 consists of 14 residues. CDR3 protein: CASNLGTSGNEQFL. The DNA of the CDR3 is TGTGCCAGCAATTTAGGGACTAGCGGCAATGAGCAGTTCTTA.

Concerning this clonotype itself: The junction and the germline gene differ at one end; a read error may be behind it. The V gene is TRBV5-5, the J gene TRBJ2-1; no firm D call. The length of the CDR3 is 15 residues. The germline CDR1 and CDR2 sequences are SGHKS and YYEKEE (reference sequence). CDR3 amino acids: CVSSLVPGRYDDQFF. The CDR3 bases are TGTGTCAGCAGCTTGGTTCCCGGACGGTACGATGACCAGTTCTTC.

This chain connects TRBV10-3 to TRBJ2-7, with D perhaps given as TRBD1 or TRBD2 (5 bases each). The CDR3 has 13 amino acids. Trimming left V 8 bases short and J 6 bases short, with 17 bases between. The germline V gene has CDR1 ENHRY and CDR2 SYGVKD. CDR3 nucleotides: TGTGCCATCGGGGACCAATGGCCCTCCGAGCAGTACTTC. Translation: CAIGDQWPSEQYF.

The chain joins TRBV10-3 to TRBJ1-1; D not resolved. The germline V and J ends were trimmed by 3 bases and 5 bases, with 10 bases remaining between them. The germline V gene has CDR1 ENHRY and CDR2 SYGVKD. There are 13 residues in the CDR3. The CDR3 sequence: CAISDSRGTEAFF. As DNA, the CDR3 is TGTGCCATCAGTGACTCGAGAGGAACTGAAGCTTTCTTT.

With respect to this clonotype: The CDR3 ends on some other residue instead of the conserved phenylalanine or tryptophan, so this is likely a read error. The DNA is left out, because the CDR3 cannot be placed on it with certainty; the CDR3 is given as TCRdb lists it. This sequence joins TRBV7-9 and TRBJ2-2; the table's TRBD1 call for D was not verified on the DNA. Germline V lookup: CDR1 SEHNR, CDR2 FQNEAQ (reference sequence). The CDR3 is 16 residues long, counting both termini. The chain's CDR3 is CASSLTGSGDTGELFS.

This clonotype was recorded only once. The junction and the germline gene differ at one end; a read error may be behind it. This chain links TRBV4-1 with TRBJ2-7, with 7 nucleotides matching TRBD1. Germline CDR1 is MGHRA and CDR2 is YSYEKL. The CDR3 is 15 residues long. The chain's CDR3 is CASSQGGTVYYELYF. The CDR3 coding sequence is TGCGCCAGCAGCCAAGGAGGGACAGTTTACTACGAGCTGTACTTC.

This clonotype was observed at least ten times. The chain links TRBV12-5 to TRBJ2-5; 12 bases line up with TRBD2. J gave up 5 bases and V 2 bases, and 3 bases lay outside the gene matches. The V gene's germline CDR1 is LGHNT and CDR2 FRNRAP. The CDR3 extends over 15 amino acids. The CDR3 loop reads CASGLTGLAGETQYF. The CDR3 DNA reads TGTGCTAGTGGTTTGACTGGACTAGCGGGGGAGACCCAGTACTTC.

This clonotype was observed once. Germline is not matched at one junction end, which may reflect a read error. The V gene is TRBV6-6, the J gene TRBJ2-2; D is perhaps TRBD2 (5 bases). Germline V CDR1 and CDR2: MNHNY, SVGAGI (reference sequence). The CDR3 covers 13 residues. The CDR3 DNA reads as TGTGTCAGCAGTGCAACGAACACCGGGGAGCTGTTATTT. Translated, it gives CVSSATNTGELLF.

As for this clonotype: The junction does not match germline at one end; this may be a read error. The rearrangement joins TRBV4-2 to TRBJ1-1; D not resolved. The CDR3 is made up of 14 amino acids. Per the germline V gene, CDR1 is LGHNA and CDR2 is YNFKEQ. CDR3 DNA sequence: TGTGCCAGCAACCAAGGCGGGTTGAACACTGAAGCTCTCTTT. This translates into CASNQGGLNTEALF.